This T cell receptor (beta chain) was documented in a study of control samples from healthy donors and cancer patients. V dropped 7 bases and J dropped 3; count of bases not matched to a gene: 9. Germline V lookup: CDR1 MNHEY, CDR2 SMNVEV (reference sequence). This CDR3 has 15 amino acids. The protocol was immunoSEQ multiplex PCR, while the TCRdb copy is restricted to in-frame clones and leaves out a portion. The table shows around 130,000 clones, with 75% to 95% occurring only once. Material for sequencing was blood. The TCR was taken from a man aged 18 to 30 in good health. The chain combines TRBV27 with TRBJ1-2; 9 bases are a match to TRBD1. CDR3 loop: CASTPSTGGDYGYTF. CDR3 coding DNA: TGTGCCAGCACTCCATCGACAGGGGGGGACTATGGCTACACCTTC.